These 20 T cell receptor beta chains share one sample of origin, sequenced in a study of T cells after yellow fever vaccination. Using its own MiXCR run on the 5' RACE reads, TCRdb lists one record per CDR3 protein. The sample consists of about 75,000 distinct CDR3 sequences, around 7% of them appearing once. The sample consisted of CD8+ T cells sorted from PBMCs, taken approximately 11 days after the first yellow fever vaccination. The receptor set was obtained from a man younger than 30 who received the YFV17D yellow fever vaccine.

This clonotype has ten or more counts. The chain is built from TRBV5-1 and TRBJ2-5, with 9 positions matching TRBD2. This CDR3 comprises 14 residues. After removal of 4 bases from V and 3 bases from J, the junction contained 4 bases not matched to a gene. Germline V lookup: CDR1 SGHRS, CDR2 YFSETQ. The CDR3: CASSELAGKETQYF. DNA of the CDR3: TGCGCCAGCAGCGAGCTAGCGGGGAAAGAGACCCAGTACTTC.

This chain joins TRBV7-2 and TRBJ2-5; D is perhaps TRBD1 (5 bases). The CDR3 has 15 residues. Germline V gives CDR1 SGHTA, CDR2 FQGNSA. V was pared by 1 base and J by 2 bases, with 11 bases between. Here the CDR3 reads CASSLEQAGQETQYF. CDR3 nucleotides: TGTGCCAGCAGCTTAGAACAGGCCGGTCAAGAGACCCAGTACTTC.

In this sample, this clonotype turned up many times. This chain connects TRBV11-2 to TRBJ2-3; no clear D. V lost 6 bases and J 5 bases, leaving 9 bases between the germline ends. The CDR3 has 12 amino acids. Germline V lookup: CDR1 SGHAT, CDR2 FQNNGV. The chain's CDR3 is CASSPTGDTQYF. For the CDR3, the DNA is TGTGCCAGCAGTCCAACTGGAGATACGCAGTATTTT.

This clonotype was picked up a small number of times. V usage is TRBV4-1 and J usage is TRBJ1-5, with D perhaps matching TRBD1 (6 bases). Germline-derived CDR1 and CDR2 are MGHRA and YSYEKL. Trimming took 0 bases from V and 7 from J, leaving 13 bases between them. The CDR3 length is 15 residues. CDR3 residues: CASSQEGAESQPQHF. In DNA, the CDR3 is TGCGCCAGCAGCCAAGAGGGGGCAGAGTCCCAGCCCCAGCATTTT.

This clonotype was picked up many times. The V call is TRBV4-3, the J call TRBJ1-2; D gene ambiguous. This CDR3 is 13 amino acids long. Germline CDR1 reads LGHNA; CDR2 reads YSLEER. V was clipped by 5 bases and J by 5 bases, with 12 bases between them. Here the CDR3 DNA reads TGCGCCAGCAGCTCGTACGAGGGTTATGGCTACACCTTC. Protein sequence: CASSSYEGYGYTF.

This clonotype was seen repeatedly, ten times or more. The chain is built from TRBV20-1 and TRBJ1-2; 8 bases map to TRBD1. This CDR3 spans 15 amino acids. Per the germline V gene, CDR1 is DFQATT and CDR2 is SNEGSKA (reference sequence). Trimming removed 4 bases from V and 5 bases from J; junction bases left unmatched: 12. CDR3 coding DNA: TGCAGTGCTACCCGTTCCCAGGGGGCTTTATATGGCTACACCTTC. This gives the protein CSATRSQGALYGYTF.

This clonotype occurred many times. The chain links TRBV4-2 to TRBJ2-6; 8 nucleotides match TRBD1. Germline lookup yields CDR1 LGHNA and CDR2 YNFKEQ. J gave up 1 base and V 5 bases, and 16 bases lay outside the gene matches. The CDR3 is 20 residues long. CDR3 DNA sequence: TGTGCCAGCAGCGTCGTCCCGGGACAGGCTTCAAGGTCTGGGGCCAACGTCCTGACTTTC. Translation: CASSVVPGQASRSGANVLTF.

This clonotype showed up many times. The rearrangement joins TRBV6-5 to TRBJ2-7, with TRBD1 matching over 7 bases. CDR3 length: 15 amino acids. The V gene's germline CDR1 is MNHEY and CDR2 SVGAGI. The V gene end was trimmed by 2 bases and the J gene end by 1 base; junction bases not matched to a gene: 5. The CDR3 coding sequence is TGTGCCAGCAGTTACCTCGAGACAGGGTCCTACGAGCAGTACTTC. Translated: CASSYLETGSYEQYF.

The table lists this clonotype with many counts. The V gene is TRBV12-3 or TRBV12-4, the J gene TRBJ1-2, with unresolved D. V lost 7 bases to trimming and J lost 2 bases, with 5 bases between them. The CDR3 spans 11 residues. CDR3 nucleotides: TGTGCCAGCATGTTGAACTATGGCTACACCTTC. It specifies CASMLNYGYTF.

The rearrangement links TRBV4-1 to TRBJ2-5; D may be TRBD1 (6 bases). CDR3 length equals 14 residues. Germline values: CDR1 MGHRA, CDR2 YSYEKL. Trimming stripped 4 bases from V and 7 bases from J, with 16 bases between. The CDR3 DNA follows: TGCGCCAGCAGCCCTCCAGGGGCTGGTGGGACCCAGTACTTC. The encoded protein is CASSPPGAGGTQYF.

This clonotype appeared a few times. The genes are TRBV7-9 and TRBJ2-3; D unresolved. Germline values: CDR1 SEHNR, CDR2 FQNEAQ (reference sequence). V was shortened by 5 bases and J by 5 bases, with 8 bases between the two germline ends. The CDR3 is made up of 12 amino acids. The CDR3 sequence: CASSQPGDTQYF. CDR3 nucleotides: TGTGCCAGCAGCCAACCAGGAGATACGCAGTATTTT.

Many counts were recorded for this clonotype. The gene calls are TRBV20-1 and TRBJ1-2; D is unclear. V dropped 7 bases and J dropped 8 bases, with 5 bases sitting between them. The CDR3 consists of 8 residues. CDR1 and CDR2 (germline): DFQATT, SNEGSKA (reference sequence). This CDR3 is CSVGGYTF. The CDR3 nucleotides are TGCAGTGTTGGAGGCTACACCTTC.

This clonotype has more than one count but fewer than ten. This chain joins TRBV7-9 and TRBJ2-5; D tentatively fits TRBD1 or TRBD2 (6 bases each). The CDR3 sequence is 15 residues long. Germline CDR1 is SEHNR and CDR2 is FQNEAQ (reference sequence). V dropped 3 bases and J dropped 0 bases, with 11 bases sitting between them. Written as DNA, the CDR3 is TGTGCCAGCAGCTTTTTCGGGGGCTACCAAGAGACCCAGTACTTC. Protein: CASSFFGGYQETQYF.

As to this clonotype: A single base separates this from a much larger clone, so it may be a read error. V gene TRBV14 combines with J gene TRBJ2-6, with D unclear. The germline V gene encodes CDR1 SGHDN and CDR2 FVKESK. With 3 bases removed from V and 0 bases from J, the gap between germline ends came to 18 bases. This CDR3 is 19 amino acids long. CDR3 sequence: CASSHPRSRLSSGANVLTF. Here the CDR3 DNA reads TGTGCCAGCAGCCATCCAAGGAGCAGGCTAAGCTCTGGGGCCAACGTCCTGACTTTC. The full variable domain, rest sourced from reference TRBV14 and TRBJ2-6, is EAGVTQFPSHSVIEKGQTVTLRCDPISGHDNLYWYRRVMGKEIKFLLHFVKESKQDESGMPNNRFLAERTGGTYSTLKVQPAELEDSGVYFCASSHPRSRLSSGANVLTFGAGSRLTVL.

The V and J genes are TRBV4-1 and TRBJ2-1, with a tentative D call TRBD1 (6 bases). With 1 base removed from V and 8 bases from J, the gap between germline ends came to 9 bases. This CDR3 comprises 13 residues. Germline V gives CDR1 MGHRA, CDR2 YSYEKL. In DNA, the CDR3 is TGCGCCAGCAGCCAAGCACAGGGCGATGAGCAGTTCTTC. Its protein is CASSQAQGDEQFF.

At least ten counts were recorded for this clonotype. The genes are TRBV20-1 and TRBJ2-4; 9 positions match TRBD1. The germline CDR1 and CDR2 sequences are DFQATT and SNEGSKA (reference sequence). This CDR3 contains 14 residues. The ends lost 6 bases at V and 7 bases at J; junction bases unmatched: 10. This CDR3 reads CSARGQGGRNIQYF. For the CDR3, the DNA is TGCAGTGCGAGGGGACAGGGAGGACGGAACATTCAGTACTTC.

This clonotype has ten or more counts. J is TRBJ2-1 and V is TRBV5-1; possible D gene TRBD2, 6 bases. The CDR3 has 12 residues. Trimming left V 5 bases short and J 8 bases short, with 11 bases between. Germline V gene sequence: CDR1 SGHRS, CDR2 YFSETQ. CDR3 region: CASSSTRDEQFF. CDR3 in DNA: TGCGCCAGCAGTTCGACTAGAGATGAGCAGTTCTTC.

The sample holds many counts of this clonotype. The chain has TRBV6-2 or TRBV6-3 and TRBJ2-7; no firm D call. V lost 6 bases and J 5 bases, leaving 8 bases between the germline ends. The CDR3 is 11 amino acids. Germline assignment: CDR1 MNHEY and CDR2 SVGEGT. CDR3 nucleotide sequence: TGTGCCAGCAGCGACACCCACGAGCAGTACTTC. It translates to CASSDTHEQYF.

This chain uses TRBV5-4 with TRBJ1-3; D gene unclear. The V end was cut by 5 bases, the J end by 0 bases, with 9 bases between. The germline V gene has CDR1 SGHNT and CDR2 YYREEE (reference sequence). The CDR3 covers 14 residues. CDR3 sequence: CASRKMGSGNTIYF. CDR3 nucleotide sequence: TGTGCCAGCAGAAAAATGGGCTCTGGAAACACCATATATTTT.

This clonotype was counted many times. This rearrangement joins TRBV5-6 to TRBJ2-7, with D uncertain. Trimming took off 4 bases at V and 4 bases at J, with 15 bases between the two ends. In germline, CDR1 is SGHDT, CDR2 YYEEEE. The CDR3 runs 14 residues. The CDR3 sequence: CASSQDGFFYEQYV. CDR3 bases: TGTGCCAGCAGCCAAGACGGGTTTTTTTACGAGCAGTACGTC.